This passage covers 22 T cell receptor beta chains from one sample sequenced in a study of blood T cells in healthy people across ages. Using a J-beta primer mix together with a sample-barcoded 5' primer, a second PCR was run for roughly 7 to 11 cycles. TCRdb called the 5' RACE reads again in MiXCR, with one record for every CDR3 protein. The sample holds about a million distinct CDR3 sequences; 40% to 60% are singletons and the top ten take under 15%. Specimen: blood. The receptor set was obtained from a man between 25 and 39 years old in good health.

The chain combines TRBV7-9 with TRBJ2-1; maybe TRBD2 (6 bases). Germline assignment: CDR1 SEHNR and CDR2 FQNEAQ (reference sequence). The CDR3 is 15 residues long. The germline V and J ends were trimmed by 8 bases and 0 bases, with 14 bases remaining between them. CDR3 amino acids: CASFRAGLSYNEQFF. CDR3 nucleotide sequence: TGTGCCAGCTTCCGAGCGGGTCTCTCCTACAATGAGCAGTTCTTC. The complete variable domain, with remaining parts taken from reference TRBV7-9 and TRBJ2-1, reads DTGVSQNPRHKITKRGQNVTFRCDPISEHNRLYWYRQTLGQGPEFLTYFQNEAQLEKSRLLSDRFSAERPKGSFSTLEIQRTEQGDSAMYLCASFRAGLSYNEQFFGPGTRLTVL.

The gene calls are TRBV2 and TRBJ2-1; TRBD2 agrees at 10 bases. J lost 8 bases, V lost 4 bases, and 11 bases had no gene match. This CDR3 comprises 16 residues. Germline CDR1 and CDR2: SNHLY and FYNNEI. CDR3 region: CASSVPPAGGPHEQFF. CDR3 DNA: TGTGCCAGCAGTGTACCTCCAGCGGGGGGGCCTCATGAGCAGTTCTTC.

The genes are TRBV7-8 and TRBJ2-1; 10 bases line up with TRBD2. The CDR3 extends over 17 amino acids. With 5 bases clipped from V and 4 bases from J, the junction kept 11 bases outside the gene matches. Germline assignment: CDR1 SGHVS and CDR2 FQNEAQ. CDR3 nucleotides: TGTGCCAGCAGCCCCTCGTTTAGCGGGGGGACTTACAATGAGCAGTTCTTC. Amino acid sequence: CASSPSFSGGTYNEQFF.

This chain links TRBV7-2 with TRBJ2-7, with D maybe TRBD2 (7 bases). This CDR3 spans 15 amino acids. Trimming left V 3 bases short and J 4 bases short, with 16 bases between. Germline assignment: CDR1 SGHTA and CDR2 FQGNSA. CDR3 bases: TGTGCCAGCAGCTTGGAGGGGGGGGCCTTTTACGAGCAGTACTTC. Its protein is CASSLEGGAFYEQYF.

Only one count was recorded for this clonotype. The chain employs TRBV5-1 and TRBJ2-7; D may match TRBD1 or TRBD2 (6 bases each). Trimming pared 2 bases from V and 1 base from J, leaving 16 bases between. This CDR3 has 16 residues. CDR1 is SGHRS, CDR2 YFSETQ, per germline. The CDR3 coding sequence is TGCGCCAGCAGCTTTGGGGGGCGCGGCGTTTCCTACGAGCAGTACTTC. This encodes CASSFGGRGVSYEQYF.

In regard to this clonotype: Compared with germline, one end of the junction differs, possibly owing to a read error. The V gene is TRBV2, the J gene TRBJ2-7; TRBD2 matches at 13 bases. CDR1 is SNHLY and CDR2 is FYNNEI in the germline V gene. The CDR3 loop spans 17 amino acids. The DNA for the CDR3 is TGCGCCAGCACCAGGACTAGCGGGGGCCTGATTTCCTACGAGCAGTACTTC. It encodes CASTRTSGGLISYEQYF.

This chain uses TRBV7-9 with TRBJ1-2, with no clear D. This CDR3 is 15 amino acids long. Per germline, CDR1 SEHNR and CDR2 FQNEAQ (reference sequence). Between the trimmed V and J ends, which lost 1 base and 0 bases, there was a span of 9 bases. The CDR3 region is CASSLDLYSNYGYTF. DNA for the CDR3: TGTGCCAGCAGCTTAGATCTGTACTCTAACTATGGCTACACCTTC.

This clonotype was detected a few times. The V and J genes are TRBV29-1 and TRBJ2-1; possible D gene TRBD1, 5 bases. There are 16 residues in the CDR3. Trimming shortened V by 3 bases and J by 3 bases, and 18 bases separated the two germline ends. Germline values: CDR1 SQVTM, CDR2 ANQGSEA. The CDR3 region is CSVEDPLGANYNEQFF. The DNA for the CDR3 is TGCAGCGTTGAGGATCCCTTAGGGGCGAACTACAATGAGCAGTTCTTC.

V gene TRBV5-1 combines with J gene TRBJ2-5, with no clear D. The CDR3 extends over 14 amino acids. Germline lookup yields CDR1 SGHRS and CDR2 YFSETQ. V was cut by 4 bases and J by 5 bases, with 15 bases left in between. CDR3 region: CASSPQALSETQYF. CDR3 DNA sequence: TGCGCCAGCAGCCCCCAAGCGCTTTCGGAGACCCAGTACTTC.

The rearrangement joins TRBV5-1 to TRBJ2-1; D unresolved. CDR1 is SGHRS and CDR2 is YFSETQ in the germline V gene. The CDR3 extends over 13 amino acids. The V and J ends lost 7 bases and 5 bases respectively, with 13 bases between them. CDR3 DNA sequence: TGCGCCAGCCAGCGACTCCCTGACAATGAGCAGTTCTTC. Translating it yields CASQRLPDNEQFF.

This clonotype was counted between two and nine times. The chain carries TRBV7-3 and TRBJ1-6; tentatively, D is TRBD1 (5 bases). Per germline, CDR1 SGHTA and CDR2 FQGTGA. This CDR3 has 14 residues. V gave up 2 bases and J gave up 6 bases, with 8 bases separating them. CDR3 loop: CASSLGGANSPLHF. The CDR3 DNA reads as TGTGCCAGCAGCTTAGGCGGGGCTAATTCACCCCTCCACTTT.

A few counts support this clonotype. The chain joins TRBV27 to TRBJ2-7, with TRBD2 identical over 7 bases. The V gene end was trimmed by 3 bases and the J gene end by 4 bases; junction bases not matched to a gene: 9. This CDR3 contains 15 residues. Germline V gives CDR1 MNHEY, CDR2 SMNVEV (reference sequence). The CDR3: CASSLGDGGSYEQYF. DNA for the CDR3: TGTGCCAGCAGTTTGGGGGACGGGGGGAGTTACGAGCAGTACTTC.

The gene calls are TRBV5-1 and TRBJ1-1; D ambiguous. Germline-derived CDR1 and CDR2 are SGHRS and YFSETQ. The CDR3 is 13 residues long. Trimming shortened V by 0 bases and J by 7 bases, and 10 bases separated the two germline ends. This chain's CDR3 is CASSLDGGLEAFF. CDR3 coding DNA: TGCGCCAGCAGCTTGGATGGCGGTCTTGAAGCTTTCTTT.

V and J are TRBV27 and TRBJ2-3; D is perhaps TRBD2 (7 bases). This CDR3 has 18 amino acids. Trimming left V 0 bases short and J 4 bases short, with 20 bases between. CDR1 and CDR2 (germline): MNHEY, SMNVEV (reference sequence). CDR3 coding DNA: TGTGCCAGCAGTTTATCATCCTATGAGGGGGGGGGGGCAGATACGCAGTATTTT. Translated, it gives CASSLSSYEGGGADTQYF.

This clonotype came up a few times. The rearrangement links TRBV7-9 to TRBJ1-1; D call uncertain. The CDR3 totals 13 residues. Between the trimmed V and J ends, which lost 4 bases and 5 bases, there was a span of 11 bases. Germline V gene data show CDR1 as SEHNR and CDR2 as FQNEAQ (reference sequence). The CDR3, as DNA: TGTGCCAGCAGCTCGAACAGCGGAACTGAAGCTTTCTTT. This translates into CASSSNSGTEAFF.

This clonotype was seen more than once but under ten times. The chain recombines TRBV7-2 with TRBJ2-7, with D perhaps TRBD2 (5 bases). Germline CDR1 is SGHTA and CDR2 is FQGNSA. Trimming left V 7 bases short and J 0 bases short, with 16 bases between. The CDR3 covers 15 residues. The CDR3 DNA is TGTGCCAGCACCTTTAGTCCAGGACTCTCCTACGAGCAGTACTTC. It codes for CASTFSPGLSYEQYF.

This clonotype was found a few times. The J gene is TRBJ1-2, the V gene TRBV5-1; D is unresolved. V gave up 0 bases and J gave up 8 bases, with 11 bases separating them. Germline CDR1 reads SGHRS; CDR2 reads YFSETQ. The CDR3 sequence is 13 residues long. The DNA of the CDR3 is TGCGCCAGCAGCTTGGCAGAATCTCAAGGCTACACCTTC. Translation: CASSLAESQGYTF.

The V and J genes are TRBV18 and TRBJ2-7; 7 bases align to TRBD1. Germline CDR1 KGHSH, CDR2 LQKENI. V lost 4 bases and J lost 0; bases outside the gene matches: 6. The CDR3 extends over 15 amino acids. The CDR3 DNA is TGTGCCAGCTCACAAGGACAGGAGAGCTCCTACGAGCAGTACTTC. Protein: CASSQGQESSYEQYF.

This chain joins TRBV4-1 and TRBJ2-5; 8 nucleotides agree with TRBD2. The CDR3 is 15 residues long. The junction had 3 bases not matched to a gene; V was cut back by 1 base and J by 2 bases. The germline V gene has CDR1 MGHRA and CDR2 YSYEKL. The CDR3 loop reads CASSQAGGVQETQYF. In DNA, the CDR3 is TGCGCCAGCAGCCAAGCGGGAGGGGTTCAAGAGACCCAGTACTTC.

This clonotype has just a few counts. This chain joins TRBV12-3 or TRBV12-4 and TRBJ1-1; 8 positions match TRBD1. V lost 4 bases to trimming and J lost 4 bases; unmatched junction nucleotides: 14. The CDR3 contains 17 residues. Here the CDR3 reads CASSSGQGRGSGTEAFF. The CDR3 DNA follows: TGTGCCAGCAGTTCCGGACAGGGAAGAGGGTCGGGCACTGAAGCTTTCTTT.

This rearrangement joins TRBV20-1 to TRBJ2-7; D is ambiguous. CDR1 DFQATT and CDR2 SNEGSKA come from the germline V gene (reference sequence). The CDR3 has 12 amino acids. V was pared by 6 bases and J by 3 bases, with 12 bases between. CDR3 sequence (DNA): TGCAGTGCCACCACTGGGGTCTACGAGCAGTACTTC. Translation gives CSATTGVYEQYF.

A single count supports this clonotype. CDR3 residues: CASSSASRVRGYTQYF. CDR3 bases: TGTGCCAGCAGTTCCGCATCGAGAGTAAGGGGCTATACGCAGTATTTT. The chain combines TRBV6-2 or TRBV6-3 with TRBJ2-3, with a weak D call TRBD1 (5 bases). Germline CDR1 reads MNHEY; CDR2 reads SVGEGT. Trimming removed 4 bases from V and 7 bases from J, with 21 bases in between. The CDR3 contains 16 residues.